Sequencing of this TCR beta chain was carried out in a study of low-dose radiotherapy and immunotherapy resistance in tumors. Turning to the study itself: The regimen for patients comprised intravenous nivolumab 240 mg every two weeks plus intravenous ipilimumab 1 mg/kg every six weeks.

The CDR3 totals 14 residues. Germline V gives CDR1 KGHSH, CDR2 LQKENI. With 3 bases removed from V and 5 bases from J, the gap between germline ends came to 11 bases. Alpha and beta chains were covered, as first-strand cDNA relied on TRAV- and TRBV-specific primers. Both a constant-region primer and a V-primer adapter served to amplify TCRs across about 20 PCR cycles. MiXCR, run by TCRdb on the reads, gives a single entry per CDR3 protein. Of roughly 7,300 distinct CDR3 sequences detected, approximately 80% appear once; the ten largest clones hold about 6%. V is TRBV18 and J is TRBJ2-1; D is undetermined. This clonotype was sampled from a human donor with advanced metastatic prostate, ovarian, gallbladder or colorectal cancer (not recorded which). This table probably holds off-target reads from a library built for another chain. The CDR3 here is CASSPQTWNNEQFF. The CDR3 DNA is TGTGCCAGCTCACCTCAAACTTGGAACAATGAGCAGTTCTTC.